This TCR beta chain emerged from a study of T cell changes during pregnancy in multiple sclerosis. There are 15 residues in the CDR3. V lost 2 bases to trimming and J lost 8 bases; unmatched junction nucleotides: 9. The V gene's germline CDR1 is MNHNS and CDR2 SASEGT. TCRdb's copy holds only in-frame clones and misses some; the assay was immunoSEQ multiplex PCR. The sample shows about 54,000 clones, 75% to 95% of them seen only once. The V gene is TRBV6-1, the J gene TRBJ2-3; 8 bases line up with TRBD1. This material consisted of peripheral blood, taken after pregnancy. This clonotype was sampled from a female donor in good health, enrolled as a control in a pregnancy study. The CDR3 coding sequence is TGTGCCAGCAGTGAATGGAGGACAGGGCGTGGTACGCAGTATTTT. This encodes CASSEWRTGRGTQYF.